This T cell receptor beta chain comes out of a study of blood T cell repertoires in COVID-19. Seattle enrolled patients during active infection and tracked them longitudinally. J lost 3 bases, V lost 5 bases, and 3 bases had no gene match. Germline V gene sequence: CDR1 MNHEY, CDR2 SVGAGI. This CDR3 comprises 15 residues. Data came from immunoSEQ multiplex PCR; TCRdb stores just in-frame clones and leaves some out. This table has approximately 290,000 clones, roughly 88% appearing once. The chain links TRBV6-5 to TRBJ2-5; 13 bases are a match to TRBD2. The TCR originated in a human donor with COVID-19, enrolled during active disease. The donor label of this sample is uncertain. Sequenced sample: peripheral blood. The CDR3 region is CASSTGLAGKETQYF. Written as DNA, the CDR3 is TGTGCCAGCAGTACGGGACTAGCGGGAAAAGAGACCCAGTACTTC.